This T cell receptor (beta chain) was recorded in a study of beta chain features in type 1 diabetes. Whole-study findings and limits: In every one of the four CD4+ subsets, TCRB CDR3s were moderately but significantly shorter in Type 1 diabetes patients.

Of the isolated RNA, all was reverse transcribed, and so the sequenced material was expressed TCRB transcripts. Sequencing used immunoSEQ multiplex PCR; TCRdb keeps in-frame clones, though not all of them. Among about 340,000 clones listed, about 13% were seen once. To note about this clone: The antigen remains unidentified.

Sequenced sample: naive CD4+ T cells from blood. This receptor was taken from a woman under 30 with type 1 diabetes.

CDR3 sequence reads: CASSGQAPGSNQPQHF. The CDR3 DNA reads as TGTGCCAGCAGCGGACAGGCGCCGGGGAGCAATCAGCCCCAGCATTTT. This chain joins TRBV28 and TRBJ1-5; TRBD1 matches at 7 bases. J lost 1 base, V lost 6 bases, and 9 bases had no gene match. The CDR3 spans 16 residues. The germline CDR1 and CDR2 sequences are MDHEN and SYDVKM.